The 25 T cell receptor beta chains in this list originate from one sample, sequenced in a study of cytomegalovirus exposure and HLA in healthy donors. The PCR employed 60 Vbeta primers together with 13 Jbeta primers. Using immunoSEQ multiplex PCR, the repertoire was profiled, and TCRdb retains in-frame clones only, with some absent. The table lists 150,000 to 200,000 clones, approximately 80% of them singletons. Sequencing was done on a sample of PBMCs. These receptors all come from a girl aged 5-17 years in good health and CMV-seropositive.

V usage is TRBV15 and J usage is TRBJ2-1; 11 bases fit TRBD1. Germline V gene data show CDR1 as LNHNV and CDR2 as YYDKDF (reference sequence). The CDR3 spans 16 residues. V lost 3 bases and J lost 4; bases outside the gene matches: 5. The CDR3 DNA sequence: TGTGCCACCAGCAGCTCGGACAGGGGGCGATACAATGAGCAGTTCTTC. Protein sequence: CATSSSDRGRYNEQFF.

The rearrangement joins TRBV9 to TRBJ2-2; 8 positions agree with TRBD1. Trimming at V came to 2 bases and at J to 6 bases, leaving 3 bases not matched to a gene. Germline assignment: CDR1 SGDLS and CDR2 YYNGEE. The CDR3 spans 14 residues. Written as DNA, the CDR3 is TGTGCCAGCAGCGTGGAGACAGGGGCCGGGGAGCTGTTTTTT. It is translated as CASSVETGAGELFF.

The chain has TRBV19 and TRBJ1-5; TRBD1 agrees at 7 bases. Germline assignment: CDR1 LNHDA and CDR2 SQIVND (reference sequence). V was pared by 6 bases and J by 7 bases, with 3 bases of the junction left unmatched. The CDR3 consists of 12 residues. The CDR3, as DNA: TGTGCCAGTAGGACAGGGCAACAGCCCCAGCATTTT. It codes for CASRTGQQPQHF.

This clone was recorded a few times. Here the CDR3 reads CASSYSPPGAEKLFF. In DNA, the CDR3 is TGTGCCAGCAGTTACAGCCCCCCCGGTGCGGAAAAACTGTTTTTT. The chain has TRBV6-5 and TRBJ1-4; D not resolved. The germline V gene encodes CDR1 MNHEY and CDR2 SVGAGI. Trimming stripped 2 bases from V and 8 bases from J, with 15 bases between. This CDR3 region has 15 residues.

The CDR3 reads CSVRPPAGTEAFF. CDR3 in DNA: TGCAGCGTCCGACCCCCTGCGGGGACTGAAGCTTTCTTT. This chain joins TRBV29-1 and TRBJ1-1; unclear D gene. V dropped 6 bases and J dropped 5 bases, with 16 bases sitting between them. The CDR3 loop spans 13 amino acids. CDR1 and CDR2 (germline): SQVTM, ANQGSEA.

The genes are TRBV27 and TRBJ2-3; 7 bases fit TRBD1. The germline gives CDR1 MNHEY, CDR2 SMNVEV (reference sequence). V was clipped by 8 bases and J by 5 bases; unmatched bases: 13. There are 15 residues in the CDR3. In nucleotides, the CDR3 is TGTGCCAGCCGCTACCAGGGGGAACGAATAGATACGCAGTATTTT. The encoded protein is CASRYQGERIDTQYF.

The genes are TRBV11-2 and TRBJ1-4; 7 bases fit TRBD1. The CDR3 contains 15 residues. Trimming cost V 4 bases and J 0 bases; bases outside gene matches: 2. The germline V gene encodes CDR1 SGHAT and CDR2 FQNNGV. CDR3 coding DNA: TGTGCCAGCAGCTCGGGACAGTCAACTAATGAAAAACTGTTTTTT. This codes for CASSSGQSTNEKLFF. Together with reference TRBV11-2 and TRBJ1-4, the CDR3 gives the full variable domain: EAGVAQSPRYKIIEKRQSVAFWCNPISGHATLYWYQQILGQGPKLLIQFQNNGVVDDSQLPKDRFSAERLKGVDSTLKIQPAKLEDSAVYLCASSSGQSTNEKLFFGSGTQLSVL.

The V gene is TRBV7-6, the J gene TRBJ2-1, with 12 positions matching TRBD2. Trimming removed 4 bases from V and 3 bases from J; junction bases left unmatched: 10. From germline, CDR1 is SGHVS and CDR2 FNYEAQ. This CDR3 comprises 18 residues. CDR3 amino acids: CASSSLTSGSINYNEQFF. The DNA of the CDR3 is TGTGCCAGCAGCTCACTGACTAGCGGGAGTATAAACTACAATGAGCAGTTCTTC.

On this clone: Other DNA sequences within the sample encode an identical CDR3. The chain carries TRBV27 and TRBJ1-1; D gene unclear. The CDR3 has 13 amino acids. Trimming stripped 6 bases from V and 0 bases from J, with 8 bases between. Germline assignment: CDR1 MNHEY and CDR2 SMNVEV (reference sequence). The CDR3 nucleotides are TGTGCCAGCAGCTACAGCATGAACACTGAAGCTTTCTTT. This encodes CASSYSMNTEAFF.

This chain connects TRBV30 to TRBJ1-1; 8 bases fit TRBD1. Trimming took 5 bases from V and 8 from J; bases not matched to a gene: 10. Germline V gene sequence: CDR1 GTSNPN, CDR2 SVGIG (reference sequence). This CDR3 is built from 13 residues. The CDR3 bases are TGTGCCTGGTTGACAGGGGCCACGGGAGAAGCTTTCTTT. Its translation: CAWLTGATGEAFF.

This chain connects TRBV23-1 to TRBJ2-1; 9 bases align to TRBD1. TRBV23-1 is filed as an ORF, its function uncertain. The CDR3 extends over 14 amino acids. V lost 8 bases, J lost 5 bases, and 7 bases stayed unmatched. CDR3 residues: CASGGTGRHNEQFF. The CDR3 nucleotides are TGCGCCAGCGGAGGGACAGGGAGACACAATGAGCAGTTCTTC.

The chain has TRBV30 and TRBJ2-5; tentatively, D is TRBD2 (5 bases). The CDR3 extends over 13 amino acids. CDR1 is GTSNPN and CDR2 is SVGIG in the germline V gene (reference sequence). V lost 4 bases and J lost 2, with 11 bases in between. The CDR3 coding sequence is TGTGCCTGGAAACTGCCGGGGCAAGAGACCCAGTACTTC. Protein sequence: CAWKLPGQETQYF.

CDR3 protein: CASSLRLAAGVLDTQYF. The CDR3 DNA reads as TGTGCCAGCAGCTTAAGGCTTGCAGCGGGAGTTTTAGATACGCAGTATTTT. The chain links TRBV7-2 to TRBJ2-3; 8 bases line up with TRBD2. Germline lookup yields CDR1 SGHTA and CDR2 FQGNSA. The CDR3 sequence is 17 residues long. V trimming: 2 bases; J trimming: 5 bases; junction bases outside the gene matches: 12.

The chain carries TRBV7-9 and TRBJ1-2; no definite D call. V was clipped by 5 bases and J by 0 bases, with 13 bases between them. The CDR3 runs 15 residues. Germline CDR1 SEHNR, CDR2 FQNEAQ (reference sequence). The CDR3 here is CASSLGSGSNYGYTF. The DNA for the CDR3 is TGTGCCAGCAGCCTGGGTAGCGGGTCTAACTATGGCTACACCTTC.

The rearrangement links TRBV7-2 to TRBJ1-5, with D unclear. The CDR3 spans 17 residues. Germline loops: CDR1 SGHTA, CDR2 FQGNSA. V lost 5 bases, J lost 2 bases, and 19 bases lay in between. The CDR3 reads CASSLSFGFRGNQPQHF. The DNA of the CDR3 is TGTGCCAGCAGCCTAAGCTTCGGCTTCCGGGGCAATCAGCCCCAGCATTTT.

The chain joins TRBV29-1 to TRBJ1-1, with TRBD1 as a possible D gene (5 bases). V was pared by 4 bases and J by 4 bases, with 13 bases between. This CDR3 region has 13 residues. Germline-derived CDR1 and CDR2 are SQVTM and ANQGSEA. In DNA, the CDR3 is TGCAGCGTTGGGGTGTCCCAGGGCACTGAAGCTTTCTTT. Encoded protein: CSVGVSQGTEAFF.

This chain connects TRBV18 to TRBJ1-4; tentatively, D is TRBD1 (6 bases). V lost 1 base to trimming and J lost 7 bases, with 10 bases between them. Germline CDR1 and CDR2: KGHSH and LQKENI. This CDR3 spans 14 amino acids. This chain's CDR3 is CASSPRRGGEKLFF. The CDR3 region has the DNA TGTGCCAGCTCACCACGCAGGGGTGGTGAAAAACTGTTTTTT.

The CDR3 DNA reads TGTGCCAGCAGACAAACAGGGAGGAACACTGAAGCTTTCTTT. Translation gives CASRQTGRNTEAFF. The genes are TRBV14 and TRBJ1-1; tentative D call: TRBD1 (6 bases). The CDR3 has 14 amino acids. From germline, CDR1 is SGHDN and CDR2 FVKESK. V gave up 6 bases and J gave up 1 base, with 12 bases separating them.

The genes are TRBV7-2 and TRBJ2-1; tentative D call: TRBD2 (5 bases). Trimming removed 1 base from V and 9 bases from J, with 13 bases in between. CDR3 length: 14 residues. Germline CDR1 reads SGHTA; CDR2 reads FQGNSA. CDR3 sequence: CASSLGGRRGEQFF. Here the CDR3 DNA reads TGTGCCAGCAGCTTAGGAGGTAGACGGGGTGAGCAGTTCTTC.

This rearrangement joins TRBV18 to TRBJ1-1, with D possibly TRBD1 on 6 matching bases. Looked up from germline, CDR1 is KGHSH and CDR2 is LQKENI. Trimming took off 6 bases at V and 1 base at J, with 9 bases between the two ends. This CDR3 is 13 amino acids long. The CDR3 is CASSSGQNTEAFF. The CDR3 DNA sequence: TGTGCCAGCTCCTCGGGACAGAACACTGAAGCTTTCTTT.

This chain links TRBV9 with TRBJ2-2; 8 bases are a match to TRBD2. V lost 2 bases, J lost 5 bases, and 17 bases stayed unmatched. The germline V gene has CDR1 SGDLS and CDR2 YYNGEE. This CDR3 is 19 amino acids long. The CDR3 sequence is CASSVAGASGSLGTGELFF. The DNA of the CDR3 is TGTGCCAGCAGCGTCGCCGGGGCTAGCGGGTCCCTGGGTACCGGGGAGCTGTTTTTT.

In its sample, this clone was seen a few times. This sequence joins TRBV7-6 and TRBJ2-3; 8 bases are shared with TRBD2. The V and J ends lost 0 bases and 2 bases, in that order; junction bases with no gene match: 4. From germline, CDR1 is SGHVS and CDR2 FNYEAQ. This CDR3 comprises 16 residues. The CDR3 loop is CASSLAREGDTDTQYF. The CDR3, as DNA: TGTGCCAGCAGCTTAGCTCGGGAGGGGGACACAGATACGCAGTATTTT.

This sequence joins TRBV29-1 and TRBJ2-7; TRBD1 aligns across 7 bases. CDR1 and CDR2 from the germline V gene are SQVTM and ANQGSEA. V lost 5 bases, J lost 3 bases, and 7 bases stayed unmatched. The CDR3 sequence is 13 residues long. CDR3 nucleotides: TGCAGCGTTTCACCGGGACAGCACTACGAGCAGTACTTC. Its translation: CSVSPGQHYEQYF.

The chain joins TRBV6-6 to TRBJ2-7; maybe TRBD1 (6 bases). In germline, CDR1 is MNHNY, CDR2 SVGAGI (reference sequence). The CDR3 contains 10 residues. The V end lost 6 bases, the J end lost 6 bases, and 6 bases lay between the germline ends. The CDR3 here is CASRGGEQYF. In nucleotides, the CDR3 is TGTGCCAGCAGAGGGGGCGAGCAGTACTTC.

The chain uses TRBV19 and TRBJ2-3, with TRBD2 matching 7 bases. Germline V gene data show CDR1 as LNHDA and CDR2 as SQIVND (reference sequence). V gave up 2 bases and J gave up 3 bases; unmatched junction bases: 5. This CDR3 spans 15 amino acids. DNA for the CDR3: TGTGCCAGTAGTATAACAGCGGGGCCAACAGATACGCAGTATTTT. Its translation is CASSITAGPTDTQYF.